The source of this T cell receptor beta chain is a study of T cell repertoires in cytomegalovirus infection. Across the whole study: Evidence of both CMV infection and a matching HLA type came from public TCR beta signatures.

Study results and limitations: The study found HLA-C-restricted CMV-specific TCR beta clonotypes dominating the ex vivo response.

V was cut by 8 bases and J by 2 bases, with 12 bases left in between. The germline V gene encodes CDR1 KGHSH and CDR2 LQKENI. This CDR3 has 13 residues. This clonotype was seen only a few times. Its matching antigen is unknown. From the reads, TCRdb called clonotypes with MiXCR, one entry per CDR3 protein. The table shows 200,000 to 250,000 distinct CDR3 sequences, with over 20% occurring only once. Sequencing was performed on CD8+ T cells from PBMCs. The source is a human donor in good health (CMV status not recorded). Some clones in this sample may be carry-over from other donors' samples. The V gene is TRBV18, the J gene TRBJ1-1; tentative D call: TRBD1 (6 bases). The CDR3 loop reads CASQQGSNTEAFF. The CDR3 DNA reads TGTGCCAGCCAACAGGGATCCAACACTGAAGCTTTCTTT.